Below, one T cell receptor (beta chain) is given with its context. Its antigen is currently unknown. Documented treatment: oral pan-JAK inhibitor, 5-10 mg twice daily. This sample stems from a study of CD8+ T cells in alopecia areata. Study context: Treated patients received oral tofacitinib, 5 to 10 mg twice daily. Scalp area affected, as a percentage, set the severity score of treated patients. The study's findings and limits: Having just one nonresponder leaves the connection between baseline CD8+ expansion and response unresolved.

This CDR3 region has 14 residues. The germline gives CDR1 SGHTA, CDR2 FQGNSA. J gave up 4 bases and V 1 base, and 2 bases lay outside the gene matches. Reverse transcribed after extraction, RNA yielded cDNA as the sequencing template. Generated by immunoSEQ multiplex PCR, the TCRdb table keeps only in-frame clones and is missing some. Of around 270,000 clones detected, about 62% appear once; the ten largest clones hold 1.8%. The sequence derives from a human donor with alopecia areata. The source material was CD4+ T cells sorted from blood, sampled at week 24, from a patient treated with tofacitinib. The chain couples TRBV7-2 to TRBJ2-5; 8 bases are shared with TRBD1. Here the CDR3 DNA reads TGTGCCAGCAGCTTAGGGACAGGGTTAGAGACCCAGTACTTC. Translation gives CASSLGTGLETQYF.